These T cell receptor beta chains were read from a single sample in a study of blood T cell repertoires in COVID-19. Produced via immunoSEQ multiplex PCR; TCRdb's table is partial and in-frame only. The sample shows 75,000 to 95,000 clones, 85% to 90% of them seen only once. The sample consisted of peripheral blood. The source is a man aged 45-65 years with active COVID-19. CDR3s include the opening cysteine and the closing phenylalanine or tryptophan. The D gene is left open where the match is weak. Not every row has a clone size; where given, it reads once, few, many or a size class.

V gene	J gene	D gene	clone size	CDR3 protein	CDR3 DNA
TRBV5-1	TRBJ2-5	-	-	CASSLEGGRETQYF	TGCGCCAGCAGCTTGGAGGGGGGGCGCGAGACCCAGTACTTC
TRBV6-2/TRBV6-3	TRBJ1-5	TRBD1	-	CASSSSIRGTGSSNQPQHF	TGTGCCAGCAGTTCCTCTATTAGGGGGACAGGGAGCAGCAATCAGCCCCAGCATTTT
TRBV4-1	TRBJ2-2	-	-	CASSQTAGHTGELFF	TGCGCCAGCAGCCAGACAGCCGGGCACACCGGGGAGCTGTTTTTT
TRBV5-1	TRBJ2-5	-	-	CASSRAPGARETQYF	TGCGCCAGCAGCCGGGCTCCGGGAGCGCGGGAGACCCAGTACTTC
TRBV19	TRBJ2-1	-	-	CASSIDGRARYNEQFF	TGTGCCAGTAGTATAGACGGTCGCGCCCGGTACAATGAGCAGTTCTTC
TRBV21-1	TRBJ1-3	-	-	CASSNVDRARNTIYF	TGTGCCAGCAGCAACGTGGACAGGGCACGGAACACCATATATTTT
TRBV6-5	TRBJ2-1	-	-	CASIAARRGSPEFF	TGTGCCAGCATTGCCGCCCGGCGGGGTTCCCCTGAGTTCTTC
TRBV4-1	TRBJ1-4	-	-	CASSQAEGGLKLFF	TGCGCCAGCAGCCAAGCAGAGGGGGGGCTGAAACTGTTTTTT
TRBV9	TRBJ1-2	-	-	CASSGKTGHLVGYTF	TGTGCCAGCAGCGGAAAAACAGGGCATTTGGTTGGCTACACCTTC
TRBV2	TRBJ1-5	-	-	CASSVGGTSNQPQHF	TGTGCCAGCAGTGTCGGGGGGACTAGCAATCAGCCCCAGCATTTT
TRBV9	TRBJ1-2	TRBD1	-	CASSRQGTGEGYTF	TGTGCCAGCAGCAGACAAGGGACAGGGGAAGGCTACACCTTC
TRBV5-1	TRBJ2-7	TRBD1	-	CASSLPGTGVEQYF	TGCGCCAGCAGCTTGCCCGGGACAGGGGTCGAGCAGTACTTC
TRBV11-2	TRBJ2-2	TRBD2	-	CASSLAGGPKRELFF	TGTGCCAGCAGCTTAGCGGGGGGGCCGAAGCGGGAGCTGTTTTTT
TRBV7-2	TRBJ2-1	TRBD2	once	CASSPLRAGRRGSYNEQFF	TGTGCCAGCAGCCCCCTAAGAGCGGGGAGGCGGGGGTCCTACAATGAGCAGTTCTTC
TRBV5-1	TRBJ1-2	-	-	CASSLDYFNYGYTF	TGCGCCAGCAGCTTGGATTATTTTAACTATGGCTACACCTTC
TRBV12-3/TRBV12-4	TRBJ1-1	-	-	CASREDTEAFF	TGTGCCAGCAGGGAGGACACTGAAGCTTTCTTT
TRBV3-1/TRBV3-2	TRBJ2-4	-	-	CASSQGGTGAKNIQYF	TGTGCCAGCAGCCAGGGGGGAACAGGAGCCAAAAACATTCAGTACTTC
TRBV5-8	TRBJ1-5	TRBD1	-	CASTDRGPDQPQHF	TGTGCCAGCACAGACAGGGGGCCTGATCAGCCCCAGCATTTT
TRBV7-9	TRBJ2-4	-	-	CASSSTRVPAFF	TGTGCCAGCAGCTCAACCCGGGTCCCGGCTTTCTTC
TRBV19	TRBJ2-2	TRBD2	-	CASSRVYLGGGAPGELFF	TGTGCCAGTAGCCGAGTATACTTGGGGGGAGGGGCCCCCGGGGAGCTGTTTTTT
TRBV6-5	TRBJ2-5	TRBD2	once	CASSSLSGMAETQYF	TGTGCCAGCAGTTCCCTTAGCGGGATGGCAGAGACCCAGTACTTC
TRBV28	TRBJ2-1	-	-	CASKSPVRSYNEQFF	TGTGCCAGCAAATCCCCAGTCAGATCCTACAATGAGCAGTTCTTC
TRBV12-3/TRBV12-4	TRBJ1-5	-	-	CASSLTGQPQHF	TGTGCCAGCAGTTTAACAGGGCAGCCCCAGCATTTT
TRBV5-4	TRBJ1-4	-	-	CASSLEGAEKLFF	TGTGCCAGCAGCTTGGAAGGGGCCGAAAAACTGTTTTTT
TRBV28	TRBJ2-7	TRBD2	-	CASRPVASGRGPLYEQYF	TGTGCCAGCAGGCCGGTAGCTAGCGGGAGGGGACCCCTTTACGAGCAGTACTTC
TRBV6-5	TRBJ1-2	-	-	CASSLGTGPSNYGYTF	TGTGCCAGCAGTTTAGGAACAGGCCCTTCTAACTATGGCTACACCTTC
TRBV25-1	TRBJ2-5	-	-	CASRVSGHPAETQYF	TGTGCCAGCAGAGTATCGGGACACCCGGCGGAGACCCAGTACTTC
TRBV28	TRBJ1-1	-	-	CASSLPGNTEAFF	TGTGCCAGCAGTTTACCCGGGAACACTGAAGCTTTCTTT